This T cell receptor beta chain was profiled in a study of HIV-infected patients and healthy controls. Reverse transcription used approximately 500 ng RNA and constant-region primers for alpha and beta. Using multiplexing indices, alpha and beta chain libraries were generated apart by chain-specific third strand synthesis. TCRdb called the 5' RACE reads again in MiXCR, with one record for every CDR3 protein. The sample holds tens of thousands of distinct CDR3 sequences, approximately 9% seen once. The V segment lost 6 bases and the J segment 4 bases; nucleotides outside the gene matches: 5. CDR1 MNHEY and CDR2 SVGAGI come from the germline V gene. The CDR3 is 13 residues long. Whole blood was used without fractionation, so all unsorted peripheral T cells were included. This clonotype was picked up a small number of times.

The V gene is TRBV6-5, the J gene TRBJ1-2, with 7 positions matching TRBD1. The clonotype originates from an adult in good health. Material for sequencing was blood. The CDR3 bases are TGTGCCAGCAGAATGGGACAGCCCTATGGCTACACCTTC. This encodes CASRMGQPYGYTF.